The 4 T cell receptor beta chains reported below all come from one sample, sequenced in a study of blood T cell repertoires in COVID-19. Profiled with immunoSEQ multiplex PCR; TCRdb holds only in-frame clones, not every one. The sample holds 300,000 to 400,000 clones; over 75% are singletons and the top ten take approximately 1%. The sequencing sample was made of PBMCs or T cells enriched from blood (not recorded which). The receptors were sampled from a man in his late teens or twenties who had recovered from COVID-19.

V gene TRBV5-1 combines with J gene TRBJ2-2; tentatively, D is TRBD1 (6 bases). V was shortened by 0 bases and J by 2 bases, with 14 bases between the two germline ends. CDR1 and CDR2 (germline): SGHRS, YFSETQ. The CDR3 extends over 17 amino acids. This CDR3 reads CASSLVRGRGNTGELFF. The DNA for the CDR3 is TGCGCCAGCAGCTTGGTGCGTGGCAGGGGTAACACCGGGGAGCTGTTTTTT.

This clone was seen a single time. The chain employs TRBV19 and TRBJ2-3; no clear D gene. From germline, CDR1 is LNHDA and CDR2 SQIVND (reference sequence). V lost 5 bases, J lost 0 bases, and 15 bases lay in between. The CDR3 is 16 residues long. The CDR3 loop reads CASSVTMRWSTDTQYF. The CDR3 DNA is TGTGCCAGTAGTGTCACTATGAGATGGAGCACAGATACGCAGTATTTT. The full variable domain, with the rest looked up from reference TRBV19 and TRBJ2-3, is DGGITQSPKYLFRKEGQNVTLSCEQNLNHDAMYWYRQDPGQGLRLIYYSQIVNDFQKGDIAEGYSVSREKKESFPLTVTSAQKNPTAFYLCASSVTMRWSTDTQYFGPGTRLTVL.

V usage is TRBV7-2 and J usage is TRBJ2-3, with D uncertain. CDR1 is SGHTA and CDR2 is FQGNSA in the germline V gene. Trimming shortened V by 0 bases and J by 0 bases, and 7 bases separated the two germline ends. The CDR3 is made up of 15 amino acids. The CDR3 protein is CASSLALMSTDTQYF. CDR3 sequence (DNA): TGTGCCAGCAGCTTAGCGTTAATGAGCACAGATACGCAGTATTTT.

This clone turned up a few times. V and J are TRBV5-4 and TRBJ1-4, with a weak D call TRBD1 (6 bases). Between the trimmed V and J ends, which lost 4 bases and 8 bases, there was a span of 15 bases. Germline CDR1 reads SGHNT; CDR2 reads YYREEE (reference sequence). The CDR3 totals 14 residues. The CDR3 nucleotides read TGTGCCAGCAGCCCGGACAGCCGGCACGAAAAACTGTTTTTT. Protein product: CASSPDSRHEKLFF. The full variable domain, its missing parts supplied by reference TRBV5-4 and TRBJ1-4, is ETGVTQSPTHLIKTRGQQVTLRCSSQSGHNTVSWYQQALGQGPQFIFQYYREEENGRGNFPPRFSGLQFPNYSSELNVNALELDDSALYLCASSPDSRHEKLFFGSGTQLSVL.